This T cell receptor (beta chain) is from a study of technical replicates of blood from a handful of donors. In its sample, this clone was seen once. Clones were read by immunoSEQ multiplex PCR, and TCRdb kept only the in-frame ones, dropping some. In the table there are roughly 60,000 clones, around 88% of which are singletons. The sample consisted of PBMCs. The TCR comes from a human donor in good health. Some clones in this sample may be carry-over from other donors' samples.

In DNA, the CDR3 is TGCGCCAGCAGCCAAGATGGTATCGGGAAAGGTTCACCCCTCCACTTT. Its translation: CASSQDGIGKGSPLHF. V is TRBV4-1 and J is TRBJ1-6, with unresolved D. This CDR3 has 16 amino acids. Per the germline V gene, CDR1 is MGHRA and CDR2 is YSYEKL. V lost 0 bases and J lost 9, with 15 bases in between.